The clone carrying this T cell receptor beta chain has a single count. Sequenced by immunoSEQ multiplex PCR; TCRdb stores in-frame clones only, minus some. The repertoire holds over 55,000 clones, approximately 83% seen once, with roughly 14% in the top ten. The time point: after dendritic cell vaccination, including at tumor progression/relapse. The CDR3 extends over 11 amino acids. The V gene lost 4 bases and the J gene lost 6 bases, with 5 bases spanning the gap. Germline assignment: CDR1 WNHNN and CDR2 SYGVQD (reference sequence). This record comes from a study of glioma-infiltrating T cells after dendritic cell vaccination.

The TCR comes from a human donor with glioblastoma. The sequencing here drew on blood, taken after dendritic cell vaccination. This chain joins TRBV10-1 and TRBJ2-3; D gene unclear. In DNA form, the CDR3 reads TGCGCCAGCAGTGTCGGGGATACGCAGTATTTT. Protein: CASSVGDTQYF.